Below, one T cell receptor (beta chain) is given with its context. CDR3 length equals 17 residues. The J segment lost 3 bases and the V segment lost 0 bases, leaving 7 bases of the junction unmatched. Looked up from germline, CDR1 is MGHRA and CDR2 is YSYEKL. This sample was taken from a study of OX40 agonist ivuxolimab in advanced cancers. The data were produced by immunoSEQ multiplex PCR, yet TCRdb's version contains in-frame clones alone and is incomplete. The profile shows roughly 92,000 clones, about 89% of them singletons. The genes are TRBV4-1 and TRBJ2-2; TRBD1 agrees at 7 bases. Sequencing was performed on CD4+ or CD8+ T cells sorted from blood, taken in a trial of the OX40 agonist ivuxolimab. The receptor was isolated from an adult with an advanced solid tumor such as melanoma, head and neck, liver or kidney cancer. In DNA, the CDR3 is TGCGCCAGCAGCCAAGATCCGGGGACAGAACACACCGGGGAGCTGTTTTTT. This sequence encodes CASSQDPGTEHTGELFF.